The 30 T cell receptor beta chains given below trace back to one sample, sequenced in a study of molecular identifiers for immune sequencing clone quantification. Via MiXCR, TCRdb re-called the PCR reads, giving one row per CDR3 protein. The data show about 100,000 distinct CDR3 sequences, over 20% seen once. Material for sequencing was naive CD8+ T cells from blood, with Jurkat cell RNA spiked in. Subset defined: FACS-sorted CD8+CD4-CCR7+CD45RA+ naive T cells. These TCRs come from a human donor in good health. Some libraries in this study had Jurkat cell RNA spiked in.

Ten or more counts support this clonotype. The chain joins TRBV5-1 to TRBJ2-3; 9 nucleotides match TRBD2. The CDR3 spans 16 residues. Looked up from germline, CDR1 is SGHRS and CDR2 is YFSETQ. The J segment lost 2 bases and the V segment lost 1 base, leaving 5 bases of the junction unmatched. The chain's CDR3 is CASSLPTSGYTDTQYF. CDR3 sequence (DNA): TGCGCCAGCAGCTTGCCGACTAGCGGATACACAGATACGCAGTATTTT.

In its sample, this clonotype was seen many times. V gene TRBV6-2 or TRBV6-3 combines with J gene TRBJ2-6; 8 nucleotides align to TRBD1. Trimming took 2 bases from V and 0 from J; bases not matched to a gene: 9. The V gene's germline CDR1 is MNHEY and CDR2 SVGEGT. This CDR3 spans 19 amino acids. The CDR3 loop is CASSYVETGDSSGANVLTF. The CDR3 DNA reads TGTGCCAGCAGTTACGTAGAGACAGGGGACTCCTCTGGGGCCAACGTCCTGACTTTC.

The V and J genes are TRBV5-1 and TRBJ2-7; D gene uncertain. Deletions cut 1 base from V and 4 bases from J, with 9 bases between. Germline V lookup: CDR1 SGHRS, CDR2 YFSETQ. The CDR3 has 13 amino acids. DNA of the CDR3: TGCGCCAGCAGCTTGACAGATCATTACGAGCAGTACTTC. This codes for CASSLTDHYEQYF.

This clonotype occurred many times. The chain combines TRBV19 with TRBJ2-1; 9 nucleotides match TRBD2. The CDR3 is made up of 17 amino acids. V was clipped by 3 bases and J by 0 bases; unmatched bases: 6. Germline V CDR1 and CDR2: LNHDA, SQIVND (reference sequence). The CDR3 nucleotides read TGTGCCAGTAGTATGGATAGCGGGGGCCTCTCCTACAATGAGCAGTTCTTC. Its protein is CASSMDSGGLSYNEQFF. The whole variable domain, remainder taken from reference TRBV19 and TRBJ2-1, is DGGITQSPKYLFRKEGQNVTLSCEQNLNHDAMYWYRQDPGQGLRLIYYSQIVNDFQKGDIAEGYSVSREKKESFPLTVTSAQKNPTAFYLCASSMDSGGLSYNEQFFGPGTRLTVL.

This clonotype was found many times. The rearrangement joins TRBV29-1 to TRBJ2-1; TRBD2 matches 9 bases. The CDR3 has 16 amino acids. Germline CDR1 reads SQVTM; CDR2 reads ANQGSEA. V lost 0 bases to trimming and J lost 9 bases; unmatched junction nucleotides: 12. DNA of the CDR3: TGCAGCGTTGAAGATCTTATGGGGACTAGCACCGGTGAGCAGTTCTTC. Protein: CSVEDLMGTSTGEQFF.

This clonotype was seen at least ten times. V gene TRBV4-1 combines with J gene TRBJ2-1; D not certain. CDR3 length: 15 amino acids. The V end was cut by 0 bases, the J end by 2 bases, with 8 bases between. Germline-derived CDR1 and CDR2 are MGHRA and YSYEKL. The CDR3 is CASSQDRPPYNEQFF. The CDR3 DNA follows: TGCGCCAGCAGCCAAGACAGGCCCCCCTACAATGAGCAGTTCTTC.

With respect to this clonotype: A much larger clone lies a single base off, so this may be a read error. The V call is TRBV28, the J call TRBJ2-5; D not resolved. The CDR3 has 12 residues. CDR1 and CDR2 (germline): MDHEN, SYDVKM. As DNA, the CDR3 is TGTGCCAGCAGTCCGGGCCAAGAGACCCGGTACTTC. Protein sequence: CASSPGQETRYF. Supplemented by reference TRBV28 and TRBJ2-5, the full variable domain reads DVKVTQSSRYLVKRTGEKVFLECVQDMDHENMFWYRQDPGLGLRLIYFSYDVKMKEKGDIPEGYSVSREKKERFSLILESASTNQTSMYLCASSPGQETRYFGPGTRLLVL.

Details on this clonotype: A read error may explain this, as a much larger clone is one base away. V usage is TRBV6-5 and J usage is TRBJ2-7; D possibly corresponds to TRBD2 (5 bases). There are 13 residues in the CDR3. Germline V gene data show CDR1 as MNHEY and CDR2 as SVGAGI. The CDR3 is CASTDEGFREQCF. CDR3 DNA sequence: TGTGCCAGCACAGACGAGGGATTCCGCGAGCAGTGCTTC.

Of note for this clonotype: Just one base apart from a much larger clone, this may be a read error. The V call is TRBV28, the J call TRBJ2-2; 8 bases line up with TRBD2. The CDR3 sequence is 16 residues long. The germline V gene encodes CDR1 MDHEN and CDR2 SYDVKM. In DNA form, the CDR3 reads TGTGCCAGCAGTCCCACTAGCGGTACGAACACCGGGGGGCTGTTTTTT. It is translated as CASSPTSGTNTGGLFF.

The sample holds many counts of this clonotype. This chain links TRBV4-1 with TRBJ2-3, with 7 positions matching TRBD2. J gave up 2 bases and V 2 bases, and 19 bases lay outside the gene matches. The V gene's germline CDR1 is MGHRA and CDR2 YSYEKL. There are 20 residues in the CDR3. CDR3 DNA: TGCGCCAGCAGCCAAAGATCCTTCGGGGGGTTGCTCCAACACACAGATACGCAGTATTTT. This encodes CASSQRSFGGLLQHTDTQYF.

A few counts support this clonotype. The rearrangement joins TRBV27 to TRBJ2-7; TRBD2 aligns across 11 bases. The length of the CDR3 is 15 residues. Germline V gene lookup returns CDR1 MNHEY and CDR2 SMNVEV (reference sequence). With 5 bases clipped from V and 2 bases from J, the junction kept 5 bases outside the gene matches. The CDR3 DNA is TGTGCCAGCAGTGCCTCTAGCGGGGGGACCTACGAGCAGTACTTC. Residues: CASSASSGGTYEQYF.

This clonotype was detected only a few times. V is TRBV20-1 and J is TRBJ2-1; a weak D match, TRBD2 (5 bases). V was clipped by 3 bases and J by 4 bases, with 16 bases between them. Germline values: CDR1 DFQATT, CDR2 SNEGSKA (reference sequence). This CDR3 contains 15 residues. The CDR3 here is CSARLDFAVYNEQFF. CDR3 sequence (DNA): TGCAGTGCTAGGCTGGACTTCGCAGTGTACAATGAGCAGTTCTTC.

J is TRBJ2-5 and V is TRBV7-6; the match to TRBD2 covers 13 bases. Germline CDR1 SGHVS, CDR2 FNYEAQ. This CDR3 has 16 residues. V gave up 4 bases and J gave up 5 bases; unmatched junction bases: 7. Here the CDR3 reads CASSSGLAGPGETQYF. In DNA form, the CDR3 reads TGTGCCAGCAGCTCGGGACTAGCGGGACCCGGGGAGACCCAGTACTTC.

This clonotype has a count of ten or more. This chain connects TRBV28 to TRBJ2-3, with 14 bases aligning to TRBD2. CDR1 and CDR2 (germline): MDHEN, SYDVKM. CDR3 length equals 16 residues. The junction had 5 bases not matched to a gene; V was cut back by 0 bases and J by 9 bases. The CDR3 here is CASSLWTSGGEGTQYF. The CDR3 region has the DNA TGTGCCAGCAGTTTATGGACTAGCGGGGGGGAGGGGACGCAGTATTTT.

This clonotype has ten or more counts. This chain uses TRBV20-1 with TRBJ2-4; 7 bases match TRBD2. Germline V gives CDR1 DFQATT, CDR2 SNEGSKA (reference sequence). Losses at the gene ends were 0 bases for V and 2 bases for J; bases not matched to a gene: 13. This CDR3 comprises 18 residues. The CDR3 reads CSARDPSTPGGSKNIQYF. CDR3 DNA sequence: TGCAGTGCTAGAGACCCCTCGACTCCGGGAGGTTCCAAAAACATTCAGTACTTC.

The table lists this clonotype with many counts. The J gene is TRBJ2-3, the V gene TRBV3-1; a possible D gene is TRBD1 (5 bases). Germline V gives CDR1 LGHDT, CDR2 YNNKEL (reference sequence). This CDR3 region has 13 residues. Trimming stripped 4 bases from V and 3 bases from J, with 8 bases between. The CDR3 region is CASSPPGTDTQYF. The CDR3 DNA is TGTGCCAGCAGCCCGCCAGGGACAGATACGCAGTATTTT.

This clonotype is medium-sized within its sample. CDR3 in amino acids: CSVEDISGGRTDTQYF. In nucleotides, the CDR3 is TGCAGCGTTGAAGATATAAGCGGGGGGCGCACAGATACGCAGTATTTT. The chain uses TRBV29-1 and TRBJ2-3; 9 bases fit TRBD2. J gave up 1 base and V 0 bases, and 5 bases lay outside the gene matches. Germline CDR1 and CDR2: SQVTM and ANQGSEA. CDR3 length equals 16 residues.

This clonotype was counted many times. The chain uses TRBV4-3 and TRBJ1-5; D is unresolved. V lost 0 bases and J lost 2, with 11 bases in between. This CDR3 is built from 16 residues. Germline loops: CDR1 LGHNA, CDR2 YSLEER. CDR3 coding DNA: TGCGCCAGCAGCCAAGATTTCCTTGGGGGCAATCAGCCCCAGCATTTT. Translated, it gives CASSQDFLGGNQPQHF.

This clonotype was counted ten times or more. V and J are TRBV4-1 and TRBJ2-2; D ambiguous. CDR1 and CDR2 (germline): MGHRA, YSYEKL. The CDR3 runs to 13 residues. Trimming took off 6 bases at V and 0 bases at J, with 5 bases between the two ends. The CDR3 here is CASSWSNTGELFF. CDR3 nucleotides: TGCGCCAGCAGTTGGTCGAACACCGGGGAGCTGTTTTTT.

This clonotype has at least ten counts. This rearrangement joins TRBV28 to TRBJ2-6; D assignment may be TRBD1 or TRBD2 (6 bases each). Germline V gene sequence: CDR1 MDHEN, CDR2 SYDVKM. There are 16 residues in the CDR3. V lost 3 bases to trimming and J lost 4 bases, with 13 bases between them. The CDR3 reads CASSFRGLAGANVLTF. The CDR3 DNA follows: TGTGCCAGCAGTTTCCGGGGGCTGGCCGGGGCCAACGTCCTGACTTTC.

This clonotype was observed a few times. The V gene is TRBV7-3, the J gene TRBJ2-3; TRBD1 is a possible D gene (6 bases). Trimming removed 1 base at V and 7 bases at J, with 18 bases between. CDR1 is SGHTA, CDR2 FQGTGA, per germline. This CDR3 is built from 16 residues. CDR3 coding DNA: TGTGCCAGCAGCTTAATAGGGGGAGCTCCACGGAATACGCAGTATTTT. Protein sequence: CASSLIGGAPRNTQYF.

This clonotype appeared many times. The chain has TRBV4-1 and TRBJ2-1; 10 bases map to TRBD1. Germline CDR1 and CDR2: MGHRA and YSYEKL. The CDR3 loop spans 15 amino acids. V trimming: 6 bases; J trimming: 7 bases; junction bases outside the gene matches: 9. Here the CDR3 DNA reads TGCGCCAGCAGACTAGGGACAGGGGCCTTGAATGAGCAGTTCTTC. It yields the protein CASRLGTGALNEQFF.

The chain couples TRBV4-1 to TRBJ1-1; D may be TRBD1 (5 bases). The CDR3 has 15 residues. Germline V gene lookup returns CDR1 MGHRA and CDR2 YSYEKL. With 0 bases removed from V and 4 bases from J, the gap between germline ends came to 12 bases. The CDR3: CASSQDRSGLTEAFF. In DNA, the CDR3 is TGCGCCAGCAGCCAAGATCGGTCAGGGCTCACTGAAGCTTTCTTT.

This clonotype was recorded at least ten times. The rearrangement joins TRBV14 to TRBJ2-1, with 12 bases fitting TRBD2. The trim removed 1 base at V and 8 bases at J, leaving 15 bases unmatched. Germline loops: CDR1 SGHDN, CDR2 FVKESK. This CDR3 is 19 amino acids long. The CDR3 reads CASSQVGGHTSGRSHEQFF. CDR3 coding DNA: TGTGCCAGCAGCCAAGTCGGGGGACATACTAGCGGGAGGAGTCATGAGCAGTTCTTC.

The sample holds many counts of this clonotype. The J gene is TRBJ1-1, the V gene TRBV4-1; TRBD1 matches 10 bases. CDR1 is MGHRA and CDR2 is YSYEKL in the germline V gene. The trim removed 0 bases at V and 1 base at J, leaving 2 bases unmatched. This CDR3 is built from 16 residues. DNA of the CDR3: TGCGCCAGCAGCCAAGACGACAGGGGGCCGAACACTGAAGCTTTCTTT. Protein product: CASSQDDRGPNTEAFF.

About this clonotype: Since a much larger clone is just one base distant, this may be a read error. The rearrangement links TRBV4-2 to TRBJ2-3; D remains ambiguous. The germline V gene encodes CDR1 LGHNA and CDR2 YNFKEQ. CDR3 length: 15 residues. Written as DNA, the CDR3 is TGTGCCGGCAGCCAAGATAACGGACGCACAGATACGCAGTATTTT. As protein: CAGSQDNGRTDTQYF.

This clonotype was seen a single time. The V and J genes are TRBV27 and TRBJ1-4, with TRBD1 identical over 8 bases. From germline, CDR1 is MNHEY and CDR2 SMNVEV (reference sequence). The CDR3 loop spans 14 amino acids. V shed 4 bases and J 7 bases; nucleotides not matched to a gene: 5. The CDR3 nucleotides are TGTGCCAGCAGTTACAGGGGGTTTTGTGAAAAACTGTTTTTT. As protein: CASSYRGFCEKLFF.

Comment on this clonotype: An end of the junction does not agree with germline; a read error may underlie this. The CDR3 loop is CAGSTRSGREFDEQFF. The CDR3 DNA follows: TGTGCCGGCAGTACCCGGTCGGGGCGGGAGTTCGATGAGCAGTTCTTC. The chain combines TRBV27 with TRBJ2-1; 7 bases align to TRBD2. This CDR3 spans 16 amino acids. Germline V gene data show CDR1 as MNHEY and CDR2 as SMNVEV (reference sequence).

The chain has TRBV5-1 and TRBJ1-5; D possibly corresponds to TRBD1 (5 bases). V gave up 4 bases and J gave up 4 bases, with 15 bases separating them. The CDR3 totals 15 residues. CDR1 is SGHRS and CDR2 is YFSETQ in the germline V gene. CDR3 bases: TGCGCCAGCAGCCCGACCTGGGACGGAAATCAGCCCCAGCATTTT. Translated, it gives CASSPTWDGNQPQHF.

The rearrangement joins TRBV5-3 to TRBJ2-1; TRBD2 might be the D (5 bases). TRBV5-3 is treated as an ORF (open reading frame) with a function not yet certain. The V gene lost 8 bases and the J gene lost 5 bases, with 17 bases spanning the gap. This CDR3 has 14 residues. The CDR3 is CASSGGRVHNEQFF. In DNA form, the CDR3 reads TGTGCCAGCAGCGGTGGGCGGGTTCACAATGAGCAGTTCTTC.